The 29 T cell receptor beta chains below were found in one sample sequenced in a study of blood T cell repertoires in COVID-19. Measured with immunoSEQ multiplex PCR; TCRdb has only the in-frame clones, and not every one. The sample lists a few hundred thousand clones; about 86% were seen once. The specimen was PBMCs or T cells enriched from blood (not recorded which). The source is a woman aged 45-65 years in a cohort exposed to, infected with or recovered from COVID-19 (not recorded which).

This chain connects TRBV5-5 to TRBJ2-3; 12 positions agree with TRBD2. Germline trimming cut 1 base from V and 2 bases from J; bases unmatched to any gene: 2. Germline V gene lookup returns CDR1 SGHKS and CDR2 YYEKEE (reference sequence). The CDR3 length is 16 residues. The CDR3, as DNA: TGTGCCAGCAGCTTGACTAGCGGGGGGTTCACAGATACGCAGTATTTT. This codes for CASSLTSGGFTDTQYF.

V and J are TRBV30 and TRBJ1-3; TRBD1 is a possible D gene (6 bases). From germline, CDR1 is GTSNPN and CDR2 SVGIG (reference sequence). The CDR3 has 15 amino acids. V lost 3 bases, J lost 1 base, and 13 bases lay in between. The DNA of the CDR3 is TGTGCCTGGAGGAAAACAGGGCTGTCTGGAAACACCATATATTTT. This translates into CAWRKTGLSGNTIYF.

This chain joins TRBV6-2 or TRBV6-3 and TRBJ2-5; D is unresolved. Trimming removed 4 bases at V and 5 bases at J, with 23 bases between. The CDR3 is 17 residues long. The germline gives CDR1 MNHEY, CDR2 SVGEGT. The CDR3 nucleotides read TGTGCCAGCAGTTCCAACCCATCCCGAGGCCATAGGGAGACCCAGTACTTC. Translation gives CASSSNPSRGHRETQYF.

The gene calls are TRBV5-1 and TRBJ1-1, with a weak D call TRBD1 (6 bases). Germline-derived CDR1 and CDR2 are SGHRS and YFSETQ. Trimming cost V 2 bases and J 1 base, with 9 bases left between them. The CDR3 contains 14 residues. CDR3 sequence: CASSLGTQNTEAFF. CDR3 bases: TGCGCCAGCAGCTTAGGGACACAGAACACTGAAGCTTTCTTT.

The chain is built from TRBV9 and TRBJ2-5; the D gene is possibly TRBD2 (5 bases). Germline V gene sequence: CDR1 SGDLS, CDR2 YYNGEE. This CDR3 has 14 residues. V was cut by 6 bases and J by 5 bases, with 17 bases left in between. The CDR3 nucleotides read TGTGCCAGCAAACCGGGCGGGCTTGCCGAGACCCAGTACTTC. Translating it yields CASKPGGLAETQYF. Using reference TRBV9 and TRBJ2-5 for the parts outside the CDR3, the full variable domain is DSGVTQTPKHLITATGQRVTLRCSPRSGDLSVYWYQQSLDQGLQFLIQYYNGEERAKGNILERFSAQQFPDLHSELNLSSLELGDSALYFCASKPGGLAETQYFGPGTRLLVL.

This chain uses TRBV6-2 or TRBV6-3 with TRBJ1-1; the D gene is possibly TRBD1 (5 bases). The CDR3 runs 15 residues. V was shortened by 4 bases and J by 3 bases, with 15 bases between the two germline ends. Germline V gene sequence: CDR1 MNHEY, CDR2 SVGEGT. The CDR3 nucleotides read TGTGCCAGCAGTTTCAGGGTCCGAAGCCACACTGAAGCTTTCTTT. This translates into CASSFRVRSHTEAFF.

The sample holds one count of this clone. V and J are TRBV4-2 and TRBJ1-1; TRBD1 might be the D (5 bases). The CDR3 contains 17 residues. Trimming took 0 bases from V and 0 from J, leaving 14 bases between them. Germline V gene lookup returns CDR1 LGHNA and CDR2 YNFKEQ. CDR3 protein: CASSQDVWQDMNTEAFF. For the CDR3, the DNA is TGTGCCAGCAGCCAAGATGTCTGGCAGGACATGAACACTGAAGCTTTCTTT.

CDR3 sequence reads: CATRSRYREQFF. CDR3 coding DNA: TGTGCCACCAGGTCTCGTTATCGGGAGCAGTTCTTC. This sequence joins TRBV15 and TRBJ2-1; no clear D. V shed 6 bases and J shed 10 bases, with 13 bases lying between them. CDR3 size: 12 residues. Germline V gives CDR1 LNHNV, CDR2 YYDKDF (reference sequence). The entire variable domain, with the rest obtained from reference TRBV15 and TRBJ2-1, is as follows: DAMVIQNPRYQVTQFGKPVTLSCSQTLNHNVMYWYQQKSSQAPKLLFHYYDKDFNNEADTPDNFQSRRPNTSFCFLDIRSPGLGDTAMYLCATRSRYREQFFGPGTRLTVL.

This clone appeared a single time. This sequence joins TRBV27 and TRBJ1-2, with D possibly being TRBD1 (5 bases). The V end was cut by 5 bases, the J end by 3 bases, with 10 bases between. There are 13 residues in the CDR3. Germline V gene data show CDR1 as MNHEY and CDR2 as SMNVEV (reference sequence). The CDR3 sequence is CASSERGYYGYTF. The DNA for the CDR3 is TGTGCCAGCAGTGAACGGGGGTACTATGGCTACACCTTC.

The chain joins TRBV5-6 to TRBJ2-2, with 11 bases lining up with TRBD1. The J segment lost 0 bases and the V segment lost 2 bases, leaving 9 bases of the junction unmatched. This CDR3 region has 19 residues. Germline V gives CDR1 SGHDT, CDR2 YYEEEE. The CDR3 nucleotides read TGTGCCAGCAGCTTTACTTACCCGGGACAGGGGGCGAACACCGGGGAGCTGTTTTTT. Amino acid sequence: CASSFTYPGQGANTGELFF.

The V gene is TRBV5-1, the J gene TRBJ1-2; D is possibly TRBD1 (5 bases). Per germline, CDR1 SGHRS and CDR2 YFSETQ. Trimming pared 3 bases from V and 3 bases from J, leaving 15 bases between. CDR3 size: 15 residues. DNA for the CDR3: TGCGCCAGCAGCTCTGGGCAGGGAAGGGACTATGGCTACACCTTC. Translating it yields CASSSGQGRDYGYTF.

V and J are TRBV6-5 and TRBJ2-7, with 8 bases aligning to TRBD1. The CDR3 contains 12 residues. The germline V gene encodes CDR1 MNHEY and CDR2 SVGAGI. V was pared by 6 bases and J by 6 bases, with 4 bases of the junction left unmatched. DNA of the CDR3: TGTGCCAGCAGCAGGGGGCTAGGCGAGCAGTACTTC. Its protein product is CASSRGLGEQYF.

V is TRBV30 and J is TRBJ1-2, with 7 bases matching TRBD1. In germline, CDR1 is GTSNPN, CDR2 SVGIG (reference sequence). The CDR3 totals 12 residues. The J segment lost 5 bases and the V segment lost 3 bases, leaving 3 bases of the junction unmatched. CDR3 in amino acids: CAWSGTVYGYTF. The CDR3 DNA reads TGTGCCTGGAGCGGGACAGTTTATGGCTACACCTTC.

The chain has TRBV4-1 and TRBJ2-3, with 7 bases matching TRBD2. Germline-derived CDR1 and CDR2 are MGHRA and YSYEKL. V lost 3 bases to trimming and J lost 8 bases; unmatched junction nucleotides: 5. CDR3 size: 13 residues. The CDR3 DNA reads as TGCGCCAGCAGCCAGAGGGCGGGGGTTACGCAGTATTTT. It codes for CASSQRAGVTQYF.

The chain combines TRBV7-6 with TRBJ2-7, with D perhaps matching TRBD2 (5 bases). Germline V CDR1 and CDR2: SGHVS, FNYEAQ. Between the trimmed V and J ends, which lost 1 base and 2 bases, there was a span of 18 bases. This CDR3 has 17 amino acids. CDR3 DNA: TGTGCCAGCAGCTTAGGTGTATCCCCGAGCGGAACCTACGAGCAGTACTTC. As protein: CASSLGVSPSGTYEQYF.

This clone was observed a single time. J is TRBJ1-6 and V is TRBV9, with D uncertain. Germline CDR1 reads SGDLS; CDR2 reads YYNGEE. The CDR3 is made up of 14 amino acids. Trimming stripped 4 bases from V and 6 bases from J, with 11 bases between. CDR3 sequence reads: CASSPGQLNSPLHF. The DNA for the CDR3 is TGTGCCAGCAGCCCAGGCCAGCTTAATTCACCCCTCCACTTT.

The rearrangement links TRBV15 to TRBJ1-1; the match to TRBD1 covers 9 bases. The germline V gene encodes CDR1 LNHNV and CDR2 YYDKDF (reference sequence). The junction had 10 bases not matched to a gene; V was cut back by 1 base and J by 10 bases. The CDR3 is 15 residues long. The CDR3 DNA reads TGTGCCACCAGCAGAGGCGACAGGGGGGTTATGGGAGCTTTCTTT. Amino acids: CATSRGDRGVMGAFF.

CDR3: CASSLERAAETQYF. The CDR3 region has the DNA TGTGCCAGCAGCTTGGAACGAGCGGCGGAGACCCAGTACTTC. This sequence joins TRBV5-4 and TRBJ2-5; TRBD2 is a possible D gene (5 bases). With 0 bases removed from V and 5 bases from J, the gap between germline ends came to 11 bases. Germline V gene sequence: CDR1 SGHNT, CDR2 YYREEE (reference sequence). There are 14 residues in the CDR3.

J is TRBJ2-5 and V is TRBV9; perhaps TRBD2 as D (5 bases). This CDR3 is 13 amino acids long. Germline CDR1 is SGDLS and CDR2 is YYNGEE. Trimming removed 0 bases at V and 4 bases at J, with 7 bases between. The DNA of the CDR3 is TGTGCCAGCAGCGTAGTGGGGAGAGAGACCCAGTACTTC. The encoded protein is CASSVVGRETQYF. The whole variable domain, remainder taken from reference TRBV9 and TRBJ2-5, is DSGVTQTPKHLITATGQRVTLRCSPRSGDLSVYWYQQSLDQGLQFLIQYYNGEERAKGNILERFSAQQFPDLHSELNLSSLELGDSALYFCASSVVGRETQYFGPGTRLLVL.

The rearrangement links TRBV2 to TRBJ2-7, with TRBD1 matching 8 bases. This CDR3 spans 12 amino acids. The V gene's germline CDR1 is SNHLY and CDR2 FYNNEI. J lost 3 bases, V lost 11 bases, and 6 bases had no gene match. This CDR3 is CAGRTGSYEQYF. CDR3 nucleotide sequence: TGTGCCGGAAGGACAGGGAGCTACGAGCAGTACTTC.

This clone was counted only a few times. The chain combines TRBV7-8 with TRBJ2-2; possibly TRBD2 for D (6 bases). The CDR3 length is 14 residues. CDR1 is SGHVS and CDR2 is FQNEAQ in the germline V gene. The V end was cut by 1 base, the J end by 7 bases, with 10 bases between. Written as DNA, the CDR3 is TGTGCCAGCAGCTTAGAGGCTAGCGTCGGGGAGCTGTTTTTT. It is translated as CASSLEASVGELFF.

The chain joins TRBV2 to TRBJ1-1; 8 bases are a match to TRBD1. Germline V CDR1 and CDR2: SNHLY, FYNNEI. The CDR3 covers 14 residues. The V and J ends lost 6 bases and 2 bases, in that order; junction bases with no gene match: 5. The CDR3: CASRADRGNTEAFF. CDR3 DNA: TGTGCCAGCAGGGCTGACAGGGGTAACACTGAAGCTTTCTTT.

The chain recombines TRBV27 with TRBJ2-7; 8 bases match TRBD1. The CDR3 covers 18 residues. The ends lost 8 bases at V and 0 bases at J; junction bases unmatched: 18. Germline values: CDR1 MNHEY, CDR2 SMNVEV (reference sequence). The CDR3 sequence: CASGHYLARTGSSYEQYF. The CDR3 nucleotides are TGTGCCAGCGGACATTACCTGGCCCGGACAGGGAGCTCCTACGAGCAGTACTTC.

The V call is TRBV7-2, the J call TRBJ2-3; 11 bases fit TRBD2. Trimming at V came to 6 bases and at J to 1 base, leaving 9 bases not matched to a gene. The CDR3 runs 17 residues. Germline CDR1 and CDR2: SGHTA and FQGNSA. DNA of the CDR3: TGTGCCAGCAGGATACTTGGGGGACTAGCGGGCACAGATACGCAGTATTTT. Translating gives CASRILGGLAGTDTQYF. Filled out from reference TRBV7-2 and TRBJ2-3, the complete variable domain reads GAGVSQSPSNKVTEKGKDVELRCDPISGHTALYWYRQSLGQGLEFLIYFQGNSAPDKSGLPSDRFSAERTGGSVSTLTIQRTQQEDSAVYLCASRILGGLAGTDTQYFGPGTRLTVL.

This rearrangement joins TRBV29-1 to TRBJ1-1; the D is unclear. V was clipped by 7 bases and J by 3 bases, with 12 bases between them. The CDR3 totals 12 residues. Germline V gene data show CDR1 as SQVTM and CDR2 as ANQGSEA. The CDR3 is CSATRGYTEAFF. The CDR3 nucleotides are TGCAGCGCTACGCGGGGTTACACTGAAGCTTTCTTT. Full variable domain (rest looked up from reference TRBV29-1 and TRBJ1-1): SAVISQKPSRDICQRGTSLTIQCQVDSQVTMMFWYRQQPGQSLTLIATANQGSEATYESGFVIDKFPISRPNLTFSTLTVSNMSPEDSSIYLCSATRGYTEAFFGQGTRLTVV.

The CDR3 loop is CASSLASPNTEAFF. The CDR3 coding sequence is TGTGCCAGCAGCTTAGCAAGCCCGAACACTGAAGCTTTCTTT. The chain uses TRBV7-8 and TRBJ1-1; no definite D call. Germline-derived CDR1 and CDR2 are SGHVS and FQNEAQ. The CDR3 is 14 residues long. Between the trimmed V and J ends, which lost 0 bases and 1 base, there was a span of 6 bases. Full variable domain (remainder filled in from reference TRBV7-8 and TRBJ1-1): GAGVSQSPRYKVAKRGQDVALRCDPISGHVSLFWYQQALGQGPEFLTYFQNEAQLDKSGLPSDRFFAERPEGSVSTLKIQRTQQEDSAVYLCASSLASPNTEAFFGQGTRLTVV.

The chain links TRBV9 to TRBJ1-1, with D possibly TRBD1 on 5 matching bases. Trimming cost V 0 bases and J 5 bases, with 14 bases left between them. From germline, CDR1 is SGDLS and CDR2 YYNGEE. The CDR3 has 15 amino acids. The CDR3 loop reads CASSVAGGGRTEAFF. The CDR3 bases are TGTGCCAGCAGCGTAGCTGGGGGGGGTCGGACTGAAGCTTTCTTT. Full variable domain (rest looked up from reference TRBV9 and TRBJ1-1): DSGVTQTPKHLITATGQRVTLRCSPRSGDLSVYWYQQSLDQGLQFLIQYYNGEERAKGNILERFSAQQFPDLHSELNLSSLELGDSALYFCASSVAGGGRTEAFFGQGTRLTVV.

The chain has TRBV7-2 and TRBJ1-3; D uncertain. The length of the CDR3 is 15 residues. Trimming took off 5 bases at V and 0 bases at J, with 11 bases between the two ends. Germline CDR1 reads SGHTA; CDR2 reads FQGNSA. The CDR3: CASSPGLYSGNTIYF. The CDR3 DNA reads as TGTGCCAGCAGCCCTGGACTGTACTCTGGAAACACCATATATTTT.

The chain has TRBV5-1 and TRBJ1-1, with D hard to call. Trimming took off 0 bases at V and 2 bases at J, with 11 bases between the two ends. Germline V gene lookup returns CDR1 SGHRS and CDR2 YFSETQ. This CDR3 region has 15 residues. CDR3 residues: CASSLVPGQNTEAFF. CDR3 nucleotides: TGCGCCAGCAGCTTGGTCCCCGGTCAAAACACTGAAGCTTTCTTT. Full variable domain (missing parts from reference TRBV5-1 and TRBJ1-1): KAGVTQTPRYLIKTRGQQVTLSCSPISGHRSVSWYQQTPGQGLQFLFEYFSETQRNKGNFPGRFSGRQFSNSRSEMNVSTLELGDSALYLCASSLVPGQNTEAFFGQGTRLTVV.